This entry is about one T cell receptor (beta chain). No antigen is known for it. The record has no base qualities; no much larger clone is one base away. The time point label on this specimen signifies: pre-sensitization, week 0. What this sample's treatment or condition label stands for: therapeutic diphenylcyclopropenone sensitization with weekly scalp DPC. Blood at each patch-test visit was drawn before the patch test was applied. Patients were considered eligible if aged 18 to 70, diagnosed with alopecia and deemed suitable for DPC therapy, and patients were excluded if pregnant. Unfractionated whole blood was collected in Tempus Blood RNA tubes, and total RNA was extracted from that blood. Library prep was done by RACE. Sequencing was performed on a NextSeq 500. During library preparation, unique molecular identifiers were attached to individual cDNA molecules so that TCRs could be counted in a quantitative, reproducible way. From each blood RNA sample, both TCR alpha and TCR beta chains were sequenced. Per the original workflow: A median of roughly 99,000 TCRs per sample was observed, with a range of roughly 23,224 to 750,000. V, J and CDR3 annotation of the TCR reads was carried out using the Decombinator software suite. To make PS versus PT1 abundance plots, every sample was subsampled to the same number of TCRs (28,000). TCRs were defined as expanded if absent before sensitization and observed at least eight times at the 2-week time point. TCRdb trimmed the raw reads at Q25, called clones with MiXCR and kept productive beta chains. Rows with one shared CDR3 protein collapse into an entry with the most common genes and DNA. The V and J calls and clone size come from TCRdb's table, not from the authors' own analysis. The sample table holds 250,000 or so distinct CDR3 sequences, of which roughly 8% were seen once. 1.2% of the sample lies in the top ten.

The sample originates from a study of human T cells and chemical hapten exposure listed by TCRdb under 2021. In the study overall: For sensitization, 2% DPC in acetone was applied to a roughly 2 cm by roughly 2 cm area of upper inner arm skin. Patch tests used Finn chambers with 0.01% DPC on the upper back, scored after 6 days by International Contact Dermatitis Research Group standards. In alopecia patients, the study followed how the peripheral blood TCR repertoire changed in vivo over primary and secondary sensitization to diphenylcyclopropenone (DPC), a hapten. For TCR sequencing, blood came from about 28 alopecia patients at anywhere from one to four time points (pre-sensitization, 2, 6 and 24 weeks). Most of the patients in the cohort were female, and the cohort covered alopecia areata with under or over 50% scalp involvement, alopecia totalis and alopecia universalis. Patients additionally received weekly therapeutic DPC doses to the scalp throughout the roughly 25-week study period. Blood samples were taken from patients before sensitization (week 0) and at 2, 6 and about 24 weeks after DPC sensitization. The libraries were sequenced as a pool, and the TCR yield per sample differed mostly because of small variations in library volumes within the pool. Overall results and qualifications from the work: Compared with pre-sensitization or healthy control sets, expanded TCRs formed significantly more large CDR3 similarity clusters, which is consistent with antigen-driven responses. A positive correlation was found between the number of PT1 expanded TCRs and patch test score, with significance reached at thresholds 8, 16 and 32 but not 4. All patients had alopecia, a presumed autoimmune disease, so their immune response might differ from that of healthy individuals. Repeated subsampling changed both the strength of the expansion versus patch-test correlation and the threshold at which the correlation became significant. DPC sensitization did not change the number of TCRs with a frequency above 1 in 1000, and there was no evidence of changes in global repertoire structure.

Sequencing used whole blood, obtained in connection with sensitization to the hapten diphenylcyclopropenone (DPC). This TCR was recovered from a man aged 18 to 35 with alopecia areata. Some clones in this sample may be carry-over from other donors' samples.

The DNA sequence is TGTGCCAGCAGCCCAGGGCTGCACACCGGGGAGCTGTTTTTT. It translates as CASSPGLHTGELFF. Rearrangement joined TRBV28 to TRBJ2-2, with TRBD1 as a weak D call on 5 bases. The cysteine opens and the phenylalanine closes a CDR3 of 14 amino acids. Of the read, only the CDR3 DNA is kept; its 42 bases are in frame from base 1. In the germline V gene, CDR1 corresponds to MDHEN and CDR2 to SYDVKM. Deletion took 6 bases off V and 3 bases off J, with a span of 11 bases between the germline ends.